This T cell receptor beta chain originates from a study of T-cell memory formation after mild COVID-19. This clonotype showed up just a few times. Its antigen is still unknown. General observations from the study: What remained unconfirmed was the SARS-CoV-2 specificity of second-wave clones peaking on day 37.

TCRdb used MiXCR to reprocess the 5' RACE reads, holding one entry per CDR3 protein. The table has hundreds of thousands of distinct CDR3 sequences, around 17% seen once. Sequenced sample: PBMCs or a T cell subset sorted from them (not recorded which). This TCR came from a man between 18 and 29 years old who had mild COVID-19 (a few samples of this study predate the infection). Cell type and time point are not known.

CDR3 region: CASSTRQGVRLYEQFF. The CDR3 DNA is TGTGCCAGCAGCACCCGACAGGGGGTGAGACTCTATGAGCAGTTCTTC. The chain links TRBV7-6 to TRBJ2-1; 9 nucleotides line up with TRBD1. V trimming: 5 bases; J trimming: 8 bases; junction bases outside the gene matches: 13. The CDR3 runs 16 residues. The germline V gene has CDR1 SGHVS and CDR2 FNYEAQ.